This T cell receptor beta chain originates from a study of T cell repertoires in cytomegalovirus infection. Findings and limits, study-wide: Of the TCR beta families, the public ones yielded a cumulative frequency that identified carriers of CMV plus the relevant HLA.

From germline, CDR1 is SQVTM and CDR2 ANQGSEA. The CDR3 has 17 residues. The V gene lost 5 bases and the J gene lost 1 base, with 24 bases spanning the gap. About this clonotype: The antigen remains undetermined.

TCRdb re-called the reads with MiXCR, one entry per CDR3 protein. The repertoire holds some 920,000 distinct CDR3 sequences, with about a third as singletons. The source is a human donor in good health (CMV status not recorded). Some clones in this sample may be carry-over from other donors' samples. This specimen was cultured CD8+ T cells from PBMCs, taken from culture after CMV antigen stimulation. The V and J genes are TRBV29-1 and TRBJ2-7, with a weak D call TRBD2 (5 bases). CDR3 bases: TGCAGCGTTTTGAAGATGCCGGGGAAGTCCGAATCCTACGAGCAGTACTTC. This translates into CSVLKMPGKSESYEQYF.